This paragraph reports one T cell receptor (beta chain). Sequencing used immunoSEQ multiplex PCR; TCRdb keeps in-frame clones, though not all of them. Altogether fewer than 500,000 clones are present, 80% to 90% being singletons, with the ten largest covering 1% to 1.3%. The data originate from a study of blood T cell repertoires in COVID-19. Germline CDR1 reads SGHNT; CDR2 reads YENEEA. CDR3 size: 11 residues. The V end lost 7 bases, the J end lost 7 bases, and 10 bases lay between the germline ends. The clonotype comes from a man under 40 who had recovered from COVID-19. The sequencing sample was made of PBMCs or T cells enriched from blood (not recorded which). The chain links TRBV11-3 to TRBJ1-2; D is perhaps TRBD1 (5 bases). The CDR3 DNA is TGTGCCAGCAAAGCAGGGTCTGGCTACACCTTC. Amino acids: CASKAGSGYTF.